Presented here are 22 T cell receptor beta chains from one specimen sequenced in a study of T cells in Graves' hyperthyroidism and ophthalmopathy. The investigators amplified TCR beta CDR3 regions from RNA transcripts. A first-round RT-PCR of the TCR CDR3 used the HTBI primer set. TCRdb reprocessed the multiplex PCR reads via MiXCR and lists one record per CDR3 protein. The sample lists hundreds of thousands of distinct CDR3 sequences; more than 14% were seen once. What was sequenced was blood. The receptor source for this set is a woman between 50 and 59 years old with Graves' ophthalmopathy.

This clonotype appeared many times. The V and J genes are TRBV12-3 or TRBV12-4 and TRBJ2-1, with 10 positions matching TRBD2. The CDR3 totals 15 residues. The V gene end was trimmed by 6 bases and the J gene end by 7 bases; junction bases not matched to a gene: 9. As DNA, the CDR3 is TGTGCCAGCAGCCGCCTAGCGGGAGATCATAATGAGCAGTTCTTC. Encoded protein: CASSRLAGDHNEQFF.

This clonotype was detected only a few times. The rearrangement links TRBV7-3 to TRBJ1-4; D might be TRBD1 (6 bases). Germline loops: CDR1 SGHTA, CDR2 FQGTGA. Trimming cost V 1 base and J 4 bases, with 10 bases left between them. The CDR3 consists of 15 residues. The CDR3 bases are TGTGCCAGCAGCTTAAGGGGGCTCGGTAATGAAAAACTGTTTTTT. Encoded protein: CASSLRGLGNEKLFF.

This clonotype was observed many times. CDR3 bases: TGTGCCAGCAGACCCCCGATCGGCCACGTCTACGAGCAGTACTTC. Its translation is CASRPPIGHVYEQYF. The chain is built from TRBV27 and TRBJ2-7; D is ambiguous. The CDR3 loop spans 15 amino acids. Trimming removed 6 bases from V and 3 bases from J, with 18 bases in between. Germline V gene sequence: CDR1 MNHEY, CDR2 SMNVEV (reference sequence).

The table lists this clonotype with many counts. The rearrangement links TRBV7-2 to TRBJ2-7, with 9 bases matching TRBD2. CDR1 and CDR2 from the germline V gene are SGHTA and FQGNSA. The CDR3 consists of 15 residues. V gave up 6 bases and J gave up 4 bases; unmatched junction bases: 10. The CDR3 DNA is TGTGCCAGCAGGAGTCGGCGGGAGGGCCAATACGAGCAGTACTTC. This sequence encodes CASRSRREGQYEQYF.

This clonotype appeared many times. This rearrangement joins TRBV20-1 to TRBJ2-2; 11 positions match TRBD2. The CDR3 runs to 16 residues. Per the germline V gene, CDR1 is DFQATT and CDR2 is SNEGSKA (reference sequence). With V trimmed by 2 bases and J by 8 bases, 10 bases remained unmatched. The CDR3 region has the DNA TGCAGTGCTAGATCGGCTCTAGCGGGAGGCCCAGGGGAGCTGTTTTTT. Residues: CSARSALAGGPGELFF.

On this clonotype: At one end the junction does not follow the germline gene, possibly because of a read error. The genes are TRBV11-1 and TRBJ2-5, with D perhaps TRBD1 (5 bases). Germline CDR1 SGHAT, CDR2 FQDESV (reference sequence). There are 15 residues in the CDR3. For the CDR3, the DNA is TGCGCCAGCAGCCAAGATATGGACATACAAGAGACCCAGTACTTC. Translating it yields CASSQDMDIQETQYF.

This clonotype was counted many times. J is TRBJ2-1 and V is TRBV29-1, with 11 bases matching TRBD1. V shed 2 bases, J shed 6 bases, and the junction held 3 bases outside the gene matches. The CDR3 contains 14 residues. CDR1 and CDR2 (germline): SQVTM, ANQGSEA. As DNA, the CDR3 is TGCAGCGTTGAAAAGGGGACAGGGGGCAATGAGCAGTTCTTC. It codes for CSVEKGTGGNEQFF.

The chain joins TRBV11-1 to TRBJ2-1; TRBD2 agrees at 9 bases. The germline V gene has CDR1 SGHAT and CDR2 FQDESV (reference sequence). This CDR3 is 16 amino acids long. The J segment lost 7 bases and the V segment lost 0 bases, leaving 7 bases of the junction unmatched. CDR3 sequence reads: CASSLASGRTWNEQFF. In DNA, the CDR3 is TGTGCCAGCAGCTTAGCGAGCGGGAGGACCTGGAATGAGCAGTTCTTC.

This clonotype was found many times. J is TRBJ1-2 and V is TRBV6-2 or TRBV6-3; 10 bases line up with TRBD1. The CDR3 totals 13 residues. Trimming took 5 bases from V and 7 from J; bases not matched to a gene: 4. CDR1 MNHEY and CDR2 SVGEGT come from the germline V gene. The chain's CDR3 is CASSRQGAAGYTF. Here the CDR3 DNA reads TGTGCCAGCAGTAGACAGGGGGCGGCTGGCTACACCTTC.

This clonotype was detected a few times. The V call is TRBV15, the J call TRBJ2-7; 10 nucleotides agree with TRBD1. CDR1 and CDR2 from the germline V gene are LNHNV and YYDKDF (reference sequence). J lost 7 bases, V lost 0 bases, and 9 bases had no gene match. The CDR3 runs to 16 residues. The CDR3 here is CATSRDAGTGVWEQYF. The CDR3 coding sequence is TGTGCCACCAGCAGAGATGCCGGGACAGGGGTTTGGGAGCAGTACTTC.

The sample holds many counts of this clonotype. The chain carries TRBV12-5 and TRBJ2-2, with D maybe TRBD1 (6 bases). V lost 5 bases and J lost 0, with 19 bases in between. From germline, CDR1 is LGHNT and CDR2 FRNRAP. The CDR3 consists of 18 residues. In DNA, the CDR3 is TGTGCTAGTGGTAAAACCCTCCGGACAGAAGCGAACACCGGGGAGCTGTTTTTT. This translates into CASGKTLRTEANTGELFF.

This clonotype was detected a few times. The CDR3 sequence is CSVEIQSQFF. The CDR3 DNA reads as TGCAGCGTTGAAATCCAATCGCAGTTCTTC. The chain joins TRBV29-1 to TRBJ2-1; D not certain. The V end lost 2 bases, the J end lost 12 bases, and 8 bases lay between the germline ends. Germline loops: CDR1 SQVTM, CDR2 ANQGSEA. This CDR3 spans 10 amino acids.

The V and J genes are TRBV6-1 and TRBJ2-2; 12 nucleotides match TRBD2. The CDR3 is 19 residues long. The trim removed 5 bases at V and 5 bases at J, leaving 15 bases unmatched. Germline CDR1 is MNHNS and CDR2 is SASEGT. This CDR3 is CASSTQLAGGISRTGELFF. In DNA, the CDR3 is TGTGCCAGCAGTACCCAACTAGCGGGAGGAATTTCGCGGACCGGGGAGCTGTTTTTT.

The chain is built from TRBV2 and TRBJ2-5; 9 nucleotides agree with TRBD2. Germline values: CDR1 SNHLY, CDR2 FYNNEI. This CDR3 has 15 residues. With 2 bases clipped from V and 1 base from J, the junction kept 2 bases outside the gene matches. For the CDR3, the DNA is TGTGCCAGCAGTGAAATTAGCGGGAGCCAAGAGACCCAGTACTTC. Its translation: CASSEISGSQETQYF.

This clonotype was seen a few times. This chain joins TRBV12-3 or TRBV12-4 and TRBJ2-1, with 7 bases matching TRBD2. CDR3 size: 16 residues. The V gene end was trimmed by 3 bases and the J gene end by 1 base; junction bases not matched to a gene: 6. The CDR3 bases are TGTGCCAGCAGTTTGGCTAGCGGAAGGTCCTACAATGAGCAGTTCTTC. Its protein is CASSLASGRSYNEQFF.

The rearrangement links TRBV5-1 to TRBJ1-1; D is undetermined. Germline V gene lookup returns CDR1 SGHRS and CDR2 YFSETQ. V was trimmed by 4 bases and J by 3 bases, leaving 13 bases between them. The CDR3 loop spans 14 amino acids. CDR3 protein: CASSPSQMDTEAFF. For the CDR3, the DNA is TGCGCCAGCAGCCCCAGTCAGATGGACACTGAAGCTTTCTTT.

This clonotype was counted at least ten times. J is TRBJ1-5 and V is TRBV6-2 or TRBV6-3; 9 nucleotides agree with TRBD1. This CDR3 has 15 amino acids. CDR1 and CDR2 from the germline V gene are MNHEY and SVGEGT. V trimming: 6 bases; J trimming: 1 base; junction bases outside the gene matches: 4. This CDR3 is CASRGTGMSNQPQHF. CDR3 bases: TGTGCCAGCAGAGGGACAGGGATGAGCAATCAGCCCCAGCATTTT.

A word on this clonotype: The junction departs from the called germline gene at one end, perhaps through a read error. This chain joins TRBV6-1 and TRBJ2-7; TRBD2 might be the D (5 bases). The CDR3 runs to 13 residues. CDR1 is MNHNS and CDR2 is SASEGT in the germline V gene. CDR3 region: CTSSVRGSYEQYF. The DNA of the CDR3 is TGTACCAGCAGTGTTCGCGGGTCCTACGAGCAGTACTTC.

The chain joins TRBV6-5 to TRBJ1-4; D not resolved. Trimming pared 1 base from V and 0 bases from J, leaving 9 bases between. Germline V gene sequence: CDR1 MNHEY, CDR2 SVGAGI. The CDR3 length is 16 residues. The CDR3 DNA sequence: TGTGCCAGCAGTTACTTAAGCCGGGCAACTAATGAAAAACTGTTTTTT. Residues: CASSYLSRATNEKLFF.

The sample holds a few counts of this clonotype. The gene calls are TRBV5-1 and TRBJ2-7; 9 bases align to TRBD2. CDR3 size: 16 residues. V dropped 4 bases and J dropped 3; count of bases not matched to a gene: 11. Germline CDR1 reads SGHRS; CDR2 reads YFSETQ. CDR3 amino acids: CASSDEGVSGSYEQYF. For the CDR3, the DNA is TGCGCCAGCAGCGACGAAGGGGTTAGCGGGAGCTACGAGCAGTACTTC.

The chain employs TRBV6-9 and TRBJ1-4, with D hard to call. V was shortened by 5 bases and J by 0 bases, with 13 bases between the two germline ends. The germline gives CDR1 MNHGY, CDR2 SVAAGI. The CDR3 spans 16 residues. CDR3 protein: CASSNTELATNEKLFF. The CDR3 DNA sequence: TGTGCCAGCAGTAATACGGAGCTTGCAACTAATGAAAAACTGTTTTTT.

The table lists this clonotype with many counts. The J gene is TRBJ2-4, the V gene TRBV29-1; the D gene could be TRBD1 or TRBD2 (6 bases each). Per germline, CDR1 SQVTM and CDR2 ANQGSEA. This CDR3 spans 15 amino acids. Deletions cut 7 bases from V and 6 bases from J, with 22 bases between. The DNA for the CDR3 is TGCAGCGGAGCGAGGGGGTCGGGAGCGGGAAACATTCAGTACTTC. This sequence encodes CSGARGSGAGNIQYF.